The T cell receptor (beta chain) under discussion was sequenced for a study of PD-1 blockade in classical Hodgkin lymphoma. Time point specified: cycle 4 day 1 (C4D1), after less than 7 weeks of nivolumab. Each patient relapsed following autologous stem cell transplantation, and prior brentuximab vedotin exposure differed. The CDR3 has 11 residues. V was shortened by 3 bases and J by 2 bases, with 2 bases between the two germline ends. The germline V gene has CDR1 MDHEN and CDR2 SYDVKM. The data were produced by immunoSEQ multiplex PCR, yet TCRdb's version contains in-frame clones alone and is incomplete. The sample shows around 25,000 clones, around three quarters of them seen only once.

The source of this sequence is a human donor with classical Hodgkin lymphoma. Here the sequenced sample was peripheral blood mononuclear cells (PBMCs), taken before the fourth cycle of nivolumab. This chain joins TRBV28 and TRBJ2-7; D ambiguous. The CDR3, as DNA: TGTGCCAGCAGTTTCGCCTACGAGCAGTACTTC. It encodes CASSFAYEQYF. Together with reference TRBV28 and TRBJ2-7, the CDR3 gives the full variable domain: DVKVTQSSRYLVKRTGEKVFLECVQDMDHENMFWYRQDPGLGLRLIYFSYDVKMKEKGDIPEGYSVSREKKERFSLILESASTNQTSMYLCASSFAYEQYFGPGTRLTVT.